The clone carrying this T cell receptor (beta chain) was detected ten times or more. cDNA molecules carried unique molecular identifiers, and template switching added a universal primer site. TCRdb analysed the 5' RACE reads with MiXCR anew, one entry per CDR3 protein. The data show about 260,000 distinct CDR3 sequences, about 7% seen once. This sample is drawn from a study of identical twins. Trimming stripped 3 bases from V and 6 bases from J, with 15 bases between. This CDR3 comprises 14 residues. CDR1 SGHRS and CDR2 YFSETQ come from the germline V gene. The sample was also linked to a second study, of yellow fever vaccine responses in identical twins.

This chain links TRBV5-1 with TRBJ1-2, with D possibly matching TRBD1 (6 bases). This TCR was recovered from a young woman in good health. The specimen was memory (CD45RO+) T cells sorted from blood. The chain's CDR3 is CASSYGGQGDGYTF. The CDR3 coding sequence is TGCGCCAGCAGCTATGGGGGCCAGGGTGATGGCTACACCTTC.